This T cell receptor beta chain was recorded in a study of blood T cell repertoires in COVID-19. Background on the study: Spain, Italy and the United States supplied samples that represented acute and convalescent COVID-19.

After removal of 3 bases from V and 6 bases from J, the junction contained 2 bases not matched to a gene. Germline CDR1 and CDR2: SQVTM and ANQGSEA. CDR3 length: 12 residues. The authors' processing: Amplified reference gene primers provided the basis for estimating nucleated cell counts. The repertoire was sequenced with immunoSEQ multiplex PCR; TCRdb's copy has only in-frame clones and lacks some. V, J and clone size are taken as reported in that table, and D and trimming were inferred from the DNA itself. The repertoire holds 200,000 to 250,000 clones, with more than 70% as singletons. Participants had their cohort set by participant-reported clinical history.

V and J are TRBV29-1 and TRBJ1-2; 9 positions match TRBD1. This sequence originates from a man aged 25 to 40 with acute COVID-19. Source material: PBMCs or T cells enriched from blood (not recorded which). CDR3 sequence (DNA): TGCAGCGTTGATACAGGGGGCAATGGCTACACCTTC. Translating gives CSVDTGGNGYTF.